This is a list of T cell receptor beta chains from one sample in a study of blood T cell repertoires in COVID-19. The data were produced by immunoSEQ multiplex PCR, yet TCRdb's version contains in-frame clones alone and is incomplete. The sample yields about 220,000 clones, over 65% seen once. Input material: PBMCs or T cells enriched from blood (not recorded which). The receptors were gathered from a woman aged 55-69 years who had recovered from COVID-19. CDR3s include the opening cysteine and the closing phenylalanine or tryptophan. Fields, in order: clone size, V gene, J gene, CDR3 protein. Clone size is stated in some rows and not others, as once, few, many or a class when expanded.

>-|TRBV11-2|TRBJ1-1
CASSLGPGWRNTEAFF
>-|TRBV7-9|TRBJ1-1
CASSQGHPNTEAFF
>-|TRBV2|TRBJ2-7
CASSESQGIKYF
>-|TRBV13|TRBJ2-5
CASSTQGAGRSETQYF
>-|TRBV5-8|TRBJ2-2
CASSPGGQTNTGELFF
>-|TRBV28|TRBJ2-5
CASSSLLGLQETQYF
>few|TRBV5-1|TRBJ1-6
CASSLGTFSGGGSPLHF
>-|TRBV19|TRBJ2-1
CASSISAGVVNEQFF
>-|TRBV7-2|TRBJ1-1
CASSLGAVNTEAFF
>few|TRBV2|TRBJ1-3
CASRLQSSGNTIYF
>-|TRBV5-5|TRBJ1-4
CASSFGTGNEKLFF
>-|TRBV5-4|TRBJ2-5
CASSLSGGSVVETQYF
>-|TRBV2|TRBJ2-2
CASSEIGLPSLNTGELFF
>-|TRBV6-5|TRBJ1-1
CASRGGTLGNTEAFF
>-|TRBV7-2|TRBJ2-1
CASRPRQGIIYNEQFF
>-|TRBV2|TRBJ1-4
CASRGTGFGEKLFF
>-|TRBV7-8|TRBJ2-7
CASSLTPTALGEQYF
>-|TRBV5-4|TRBJ1-1
CASSLAQQWTEAFF
>-|TRBV6-5|TRBJ1-5
CASREWGNQPQHF
>-|TRBV5-1|TRBJ2-7
CASSLGQGASEQYF
>-|TRBV18|TRBJ1-2
CASSTRGDYGYTF
>few|TRBV7-7|TRBJ2-1
CASSLDGGVNNEQFF
>-|TRBV3-1/TRBV3-2|TRBJ1-3
CASSRDSVSGNTIYF
>-|TRBV19|TRBJ1-1
CASSMAGTGRFDTEAFF
>-|TRBV7-2|TRBJ1-2
CASSRDRAIYTF
>-|TRBV18|TRBJ1-3
CASSPASTGNTIYF
>-|TRBV5-1|TRBJ2-2
CASSLGTGAMNTGELFF
>-|TRBV6-2/TRBV6-3|TRBJ1-2
CASSPGDRDYGYTF
>-|TRBV5-1|TRBJ2-3
CASSTDDTQYF
>-|TRBV7-9|TRBJ1-4
CASSLLGGHEKLFF
>-|TRBV7-9|TRBJ1-2
CASSSRVRDGYTF
>-|TRBV29-1|TRBJ1-2
CSVENGVSRYGYTF
>-|TRBV7-9|TRBJ1-2
CASSSQGADYGYTF